The subject of this entry is one T cell receptor beta chain. Its antigen remains unidentified. Use of 60 Vbeta and 13 Jbeta primers characterized the PCR. The repertoire was sequenced with immunoSEQ multiplex PCR; TCRdb's copy has only in-frame clones and lacks some. The sample contains roughly 120,000 clones, 70% to 75% of which appear only once. This entry comes from a study of cytomegalovirus exposure and HLA in healthy donors. Study background: One earlier analysis, a look at roughly 180 million T cells, found some 110 million unique TCR beta sequences. Counted in an early data release were 85 million or so unique TCRs from HLA-typed donors. Regarding the study as a whole: More clonal expansion characterized HLA-associated TCR beta chains than equally common others in a later analysis. Immune exposure information available was restricted to CMV serostatus.

Germline trimming cut 5 bases from V and 2 bases from J; bases unmatched to any gene: 5. This CDR3 contains 15 residues. Germline V gives CDR1 LNHDA, CDR2 SQIVND (reference sequence). The sequencing input was PBMCs. The gene calls are TRBV19 and TRBJ2-2; 7 bases agree with TRBD2. The receptor comes from a middle-aged woman in good health and CMV-seronegative. The CDR3 DNA follows: TGTGCCAGTAGTCCGAGCGGGGCAAACACCGGGGAGCTGTTTTTT. Its translation: CASSPSGANTGELFF.